Listed here are 31 T cell receptor beta chains from one sample, sequenced in a study of blood T cell repertoires in COVID-19. The protocol was immunoSEQ multiplex PCR, while the TCRdb copy is restricted to in-frame clones and leaves out a portion. The sample has nearly 200,000 clones, less than 90% seen once; the top ten hold 0.7% to 0.95%. The sequenced sample consisted of peripheral blood. The origin of the receptors is a woman aged 70-85 years with acute or convalescent COVID-19.

This chain links TRBV10-2 with TRBJ1-1, with TRBD1 identical over 8 bases. CDR1 and CDR2 from the germline V gene are WSHSY and SAAADI. This CDR3 spans 17 amino acids. Losses at the gene ends were 3 bases for V and 0 bases for J; bases not matched to a gene: 9. CDR3 nucleotide sequence: TGCGCCAGCAGTGATTATTACAGGGGGTCCATGAACACTGAAGCTTTCTTT. It specifies CASSDYYRGSMNTEAFF.

This rearrangement joins TRBV29-1 to TRBJ2-7; 8 bases map to TRBD1. The germline V gene encodes CDR1 SQVTM and CDR2 ANQGSEA. Trimming at V came to 4 bases and at J to 7 bases, leaving 12 bases not matched to a gene. The CDR3 contains 14 residues. CDR3 nucleotides: TGCAGCGTTGCCCTATTCGGCAGGGGGCATGAGCAGTACTTC. Its protein is CSVALFGRGHEQYF.

The rearrangement links TRBV2 to TRBJ1-6; D is ambiguous. The CDR3 totals 15 residues. Germline V CDR1 and CDR2: SNHLY, FYNNEI. Trimming left V 2 bases short and J 7 bases short, with 12 bases between. The CDR3 loop reads CASSESSGRNSPLHF. The CDR3, as DNA: TGTGCCAGCAGTGAATCGTCAGGTAGAAATTCACCCCTCCACTTT.

On this clone: The same CDR3 also results from other DNA sequences found in this sample. The chain has TRBV12-3 or TRBV12-4 and TRBJ1-5; no reliable D call. Trimming took 4 bases from V and 9 from J, leaving 7 bases between them. The CDR3 is 11 amino acids. CDR3 sequence reads: CASSSRGPQHF. For the CDR3, the DNA is TGTGCCAGCAGTTCCCGAGGGCCCCAGCATTTT.

The gene calls are TRBV5-4 and TRBJ2-7; 8 bases map to TRBD2. The CDR3 is made up of 15 amino acids. V shed 1 base and J 2 bases; nucleotides not matched to a gene: 5. Germline values: CDR1 SGHNT, CDR2 YYREEE (reference sequence). CDR3 region: CASSLSTSVAYEQYF. CDR3 bases: TGTGCCAGCAGCTTGTCGACTAGCGTTGCCTACGAGCAGTACTTC. The full variable domain, its missing parts supplied by reference TRBV5-4 and TRBJ2-7, is ETGVTQSPTHLIKTRGQQVTLRCSSQSGHNTVSWYQQALGQGPQFIFQYYREEENGRGNFPPRFSGLQFPNYSSELNVNALELDDSALYLCASSLSTSVAYEQYFGPGTRLTVT.

The chain carries TRBV6-2 or TRBV6-3 and TRBJ2-7; no definite D call. This CDR3 contains 15 residues. Germline assignment: CDR1 MNHEY and CDR2 SVGEGT. Trimming removed 0 bases from V and 0 bases from J, with 9 bases in between. The CDR3 DNA is TGTGCCAGCAGTTACTCTGCCCACGGCTCCTACGAGCAGTACTTC. Translating gives CASSYSAHGSYEQYF.

This sequence joins TRBV18 and TRBJ1-1; D uncertain. The V gene lost 3 bases and the J gene lost 1 base, with 9 bases spanning the gap. Germline loops: CDR1 KGHSH, CDR2 LQKENI. This CDR3 is 14 amino acids long. Here the CDR3 DNA reads TGTGCCAGCTCACCCCTCGAGAAGAACACTGAAGCTTTCTTT. Amino acids: CASSPLEKNTEAFF.

The gene calls are TRBV6-4 and TRBJ1-1; 8 bases align to TRBD1. Trimming took 2 bases from V and 5 from J; bases not matched to a gene: 10. This CDR3 contains 16 residues. CDR1 and CDR2 (germline): MRHNA, SNTAGT. DNA for the CDR3: TGTGCCAGCAGTGACCTCGACAGGGGATGGGTTACTGAAGCTTTCTTT. This sequence encodes CASSDLDRGWVTEAFF.

V is TRBV7-9 and J is TRBJ1-1; the D gene is possibly TRBD1 (6 bases). V was pared by 3 bases and J by 11 bases, with 16 bases between. The germline V gene has CDR1 SEHNR and CDR2 FQNEAQ (reference sequence). CDR3 size: 13 residues. In DNA form, the CDR3 reads TGTGCCAGCAGCTTTCGGGACAACAAAGGGGCTTTCTTT. Protein: CASSFRDNKGAFF.

This chain uses TRBV6-5 with TRBJ2-7; D may be TRBD2 (6 bases). The V gene's germline CDR1 is MNHEY and CDR2 SVGAGI. This CDR3 is 16 amino acids long. With 1 base removed from V and 9 bases from J, the gap between germline ends came to 22 bases. The CDR3 reads CASSYFLWDCLRSQYF. The CDR3 bases are TGTGCCAGCAGTTACTTCCTTTGGGACTGCCTACGATCGCAGTACTTC.

The chain couples TRBV11-1 to TRBJ1-2; 10 positions match TRBD1. Germline V gene sequence: CDR1 SGHAT, CDR2 FQDESV (reference sequence). With V trimmed by 2 bases and J by 7 bases, 4 bases remained unmatched. The CDR3 runs to 14 residues. CDR3 DNA sequence: TGTGCCAGCAGCTTACTGGGACAGGGGTCTGGCTACACCTTC. Amino acids: CASSLLGQGSGYTF. Full variable domain (missing parts from reference TRBV11-1 and TRBJ1-2): EAEVAQSPRYKITEKSQAVAFWCDPISGHATLYWYRQILGQGPELLVQFQDESVVDDSQLPKDRFSAERLKGVDSTLKIQPAELGDSAMYLCASSLLGQGSGYTFGSGTRLTVV.

The chain recombines TRBV2 with TRBJ1-6; D is ambiguous. The V and J ends lost 6 bases and 6 bases respectively, with 12 bases between them. This CDR3 is built from 14 residues. Germline V gene sequence: CDR1 SNHLY, CDR2 FYNNEI. This CDR3 is CASREEMGNSPLHF. The CDR3 DNA is TGTGCCAGCAGGGAGGAGATGGGTAATTCACCCCTCCACTTT.

The chain is built from TRBV19 and TRBJ2-6; 10 bases map to TRBD2. The trim removed 6 bases at V and 1 base at J, leaving 3 bases unmatched. The CDR3 length is 16 residues. Germline CDR1 is LNHDA and CDR2 is SQIVND (reference sequence). Here the CDR3 reads CASRTSGRSGANVLTF. The CDR3 nucleotides are TGTGCCAGTAGGACTAGCGGGCGTTCTGGGGCCAACGTCCTGACTTTC. Based on the CDR3 plus reference TRBV19 and TRBJ2-6, the full variable domain is DGGITQSPKYLFRKEGQNVTLSCEQNLNHDAMYWYRQDPGQGLRLIYYSQIVNDFQKGDIAEGYSVSREKKESFPLTVTSAQKNPTAFYLCASRTSGRSGANVLTFGAGSRLTVL.

This clone was detected only once. The genes are TRBV10-3 and TRBJ2-3; the D gene is possibly TRBD1 (5 bases). V lost 2 bases and J 5 bases, leaving 11 bases between the germline ends. Germline-derived CDR1 and CDR2 are ENHRY and SYGVKD. CDR3 length equals 14 residues. CDR3 coding DNA: TGTGCCATCAGTGAGGGAAGGGGCCAAGATACGCAGTATTTT. It codes for CAISEGRGQDTQYF.

The chain combines TRBV28 with TRBJ2-5; D possibly corresponds to TRBD2 (5 bases). Germline V gene lookup returns CDR1 MDHEN and CDR2 SYDVKM. Trimming stripped 8 bases from V and 4 bases from J, with 20 bases between. The CDR3 covers 15 residues. CDR3 nucleotides: TGTGCCAGCTCCAAGGTAACCGGGGTCCTAGAGACCCAGTACTTC. It specifies CASSKVTGVLETQYF.

DNA for the CDR3: TGTGCCAGCTCACCACTTTTCTCACAGCAATCCCAAGAGACCCAGTACTTC. Protein sequence: CASSPLFSQQSQETQYF. This chain uses TRBV18 with TRBJ2-5; no firm D call. The CDR3 runs 17 residues. Germline-derived CDR1 and CDR2 are KGHSH and LQKENI. With 1 base removed from V and 1 base from J, the gap between germline ends came to 16 bases.

The rearrangement uses TRBV4-1 and TRBJ2-1; D ambiguous. V lost 6 bases, J lost 0 bases, and 15 bases lay in between. This CDR3 is built from 16 residues. Germline CDR1 is MGHRA and CDR2 is YSYEKL. The CDR3 is CASSSVPRSSYNEQFF. The CDR3 DNA follows: TGCGCCAGCAGTTCCGTACCCCGGAGCTCCTACAATGAGCAGTTCTTC.

This chain uses TRBV5-4 with TRBJ2-3, with 9 nucleotides matching TRBD1. V dropped 0 bases and J dropped 2; count of bases not matched to a gene: 4. Germline CDR1 and CDR2: SGHNT and YYREEE (reference sequence). This CDR3 comprises 16 residues. The CDR3 nucleotides are TGTGCCAGCAGCTTGGCCGGGACAGGGCTCACAGATACGCAGTATTTT. This gives the protein CASSLAGTGLTDTQYF.

The V call is TRBV3-1 (or the pseudogene TRBV3-2), the J call TRBJ1-1; D ambiguous. The CDR3 is made up of 13 amino acids. The V gene lost 0 bases and the J gene lost 7 bases, with 9 bases spanning the gap. CDR1 is LGHDT, CDR2 YNNKEL, per germline (reference sequence). CDR3 region: CASSQDARSEAFF. The DNA of the CDR3 is TGTGCCAGCAGCCAAGACGCCCGTAGTGAAGCTTTCTTT.

This chain links TRBV7-9 with TRBJ2-5; D unclear. The CDR3 is made up of 15 amino acids. The V gene lost 3 bases and the J gene lost 2 bases, with 13 bases spanning the gap. Looked up from germline, CDR1 is SEHNR and CDR2 is FQNEAQ (reference sequence). The CDR3 is CASSFSTANQETQYF. The CDR3 region has the DNA TGTGCCAGCAGCTTCTCGACTGCGAATCAAGAGACCCAGTACTTC.

This clone appeared a single time. The V and J genes are TRBV9 and TRBJ2-2; 12 bases line up with TRBD2. CDR1 SGDLS and CDR2 YYNGEE come from the germline V gene. The CDR3 spans 16 residues. V lost 0 bases to trimming and J lost 6 bases; unmatched junction nucleotides: 3. This CDR3 reads CASSVGLAGEAGELFF. The CDR3 coding sequence is TGTGCCAGCAGCGTAGGACTAGCGGGAGAGGCCGGGGAGCTGTTTTTT. Full variable domain (remainder filled in from reference TRBV9 and TRBJ2-2): DSGVTQTPKHLITATGQRVTLRCSPRSGDLSVYWYQQSLDQGLQFLIQYYNGEERAKGNILERFSAQQFPDLHSELNLSSLELGDSALYFCASSVGLAGEAGELFFGEGSRLTVL.

The genes are TRBV18 and TRBJ1-3, with 8 positions matching TRBD1. Germline-derived CDR1 and CDR2 are KGHSH and LQKENI. The ends lost 3 bases at V and 0 bases at J; junction bases unmatched: 10. This CDR3 is 18 amino acids long. CDR3 bases: TGTGCCAGCTCACCCGGACAGGGAGCGGGGCCCTCTGGAAACACCATATATTTT. Translation gives CASSPGQGAGPSGNTIYF. The variable domain in full, completed from reference TRBV18 and TRBJ1-3, reads NAGVMQNPRHLVRRRGQEARLRCSPMKGHSHVYWYRQLPEEGLKFMVYLQKENIIDESGMPKERFSAEFPKEGPSILRIQQVVRGDSAAYFCASSPGQGAGPSGNTIYFGEGSWLTVV.

This clone came up a few times. The V and J genes are TRBV7-2 and TRBJ2-7, with 10 nucleotides matching TRBD2. After removal of 5 bases from V and 3 bases from J, the junction contained 10 bases not matched to a gene. CDR3 length: 16 amino acids. Looked up from germline, CDR1 is SGHTA and CDR2 is FQGNSA. CDR3 loop: CASSGPGLARDYEQYF. In DNA form, the CDR3 reads TGTGCCAGCAGCGGACCGGGACTAGCGAGGGACTACGAGCAGTACTTC.

V usage is TRBV6-2 or TRBV6-3 and J usage is TRBJ1-1; 7 bases match TRBD1. V lost 3 bases, J lost 5 bases, and 9 bases stayed unmatched. CDR3 length: 15 amino acids. Germline lookup yields CDR1 MNHEY and CDR2 SVGEGT. CDR3 sequence: CASSYEGGGGTEAFF. The CDR3 DNA follows: TGTGCCAGCAGTTATGAAGGGGGCGGAGGGACTGAAGCTTTCTTT.

This chain connects TRBV7-8 to TRBJ1-2; D is ambiguous. V lost 1 base to trimming and J lost 0 bases, with 6 bases between them. The CDR3 runs to 14 residues. CDR1 SGHVS and CDR2 FQNEAQ come from the germline V gene. For the CDR3, the DNA is TGTGCCAGCAGCTTAGGACACGCTAACTATGGCTACACCTTC. This sequence encodes CASSLGHANYGYTF.

V and J are TRBV12-5 and TRBJ2-1; tentative D call: TRBD2 (6 bases). Germline V gene data show CDR1 as LGHNT and CDR2 as FRNRAP. The CDR3 loop spans 15 amino acids. V gave up 3 bases and J gave up 6 bases, with 15 bases separating them. The CDR3 coding sequence is TGTGCTAGTGGTTTAGGGGCTAGCGCTACCAATGAGCAGTTCTTC. This gives the protein CASGLGASATNEQFF.

This chain uses TRBV9 with TRBJ1-1, with D possibly being TRBD1 (6 bases). The ends were cut back, 3 bases at V and 1 base at J, with 13 bases in the middle. This CDR3 is 15 amino acids long. Germline V gene sequence: CDR1 SGDLS, CDR2 YYNGEE. CDR3 protein: CASSGRTDPNTEAFF. The CDR3 DNA sequence: TGTGCCAGCAGCGGGAGGACAGACCCGAACACTGAAGCTTTCTTT.

With regard to this clone: This CDR3 is also generated by other DNA sequences in the sample. This chain uses TRBV19 with TRBJ1-1, with 8 bases identical to TRBD1. Germline CDR1 and CDR2: LNHDA and SQIVND (reference sequence). V shed 1 base and J 5 bases; nucleotides not matched to a gene: 3. The CDR3 extends over 14 amino acids. The CDR3 sequence is CASSIGTGRTEAFF. CDR3 DNA: TGTGCCAGTAGTATAGGGACAGGGCGAACTGAAGCTTTCTTT.

The chain recombines TRBV5-4 with TRBJ1-5; possibly TRBD1 for D (5 bases). The V end was cut by 0 bases, the J end by 5 bases, with 12 bases between. The germline V gene encodes CDR1 SGHNT and CDR2 YYREEE (reference sequence). The CDR3 sequence is 15 residues long. Here the CDR3 DNA reads TGTGCCAGCAGCTTGGGGCCCGGGGGAGATCAGCCCCAGCATTTT. This translates into CASSLGPGGDQPQHF.

This rearrangement joins TRBV9 to TRBJ1-2; 7 nucleotides agree with TRBD1. The CDR3 runs to 14 residues. CDR1 and CDR2 from the germline V gene are SGDLS and YYNGEE. With 1 base clipped from V and 5 bases from J, the junction kept 5 bases outside the gene matches. For the CDR3, the DNA is TGTGCCAGCAGCGTATCGACAGGGACTTATGGCTACACCTTC. This codes for CASSVSTGTYGYTF.

The rearrangement links TRBV9 to TRBJ1-4, with a possible D match to TRBD1 (6 bases). V was shortened by 3 bases and J by 8 bases, with 23 bases between the two germline ends. Looked up from germline, CDR1 is SGDLS and CDR2 is YYNGEE. There are 17 residues in the CDR3. CDR3 in amino acids: CASSALAVGGLGEKLFF. Written as DNA, the CDR3 is TGTGCCAGCAGCGCCCTAGCGGTGGGGGGGCTGGGAGAAAAACTGTTTTTT.